This TCR beta chain was found in a study of memory CD4+ T cells and cytomegalovirus serostatus. At the level of the study: Healthy Belgian adult donors included roughly ten CMV-positive and some 24 CMV-negative people. Study-level points and caveats: CD4+ memory repertoires contained about two fifths of the 164 reported CMV TCRbeta sequences.

Germline loops: CDR1 KGHSH, CDR2 LQKENI. CDR3 length: 16 residues. V trimming: 1 base; J trimming: 8 bases; junction bases outside the gene matches: 11. Authors' processing steps: Out-of-frame sequences were removed, leaving roughly 2,200,000 distinct TCRbeta sequences. Generated by immunoSEQ multiplex PCR, the TCRdb table keeps only in-frame clones and is missing some. Clonal size and the V and J genes are those of that table, whereas D and trimming came from the DNA. The table includes tens of thousands of clones, around 80% detected once. This clone was detected only a few times. Its antigen is currently unknown. The sort gate was single viable CD3+CD4+CD8-CD45RO+ cells for memory CD4+ T cells. Donors' CMV status reflects serum IgG against pp150, pp28, p38, p52.

The chain is built from TRBV18 and TRBJ1-2; 9 positions agree with TRBD1. This clonotype originated in an adult in good health and CMV-seronegative. Sequencing was done on a sample of memory CD4+ T cells from blood. The CDR3 coding sequence is TGTGCCAGCTCACCACGTGGCACGGGACAGGGAAGCGGCTACACCTTC. It translates to CASSPRGTGQGSGYTF.